The 13 T cell receptor beta chains below were found in one sample sequenced in a study of identical twins. TCRdb recomputed calls from the 5' RACE reads with MiXCR, one row per CDR3 protein. The repertoire holds a few hundred thousand distinct CDR3 sequences, approximately 8.6% seen once, with approximately 3% in the top ten. The sample was also reused in another study, on yellow fever vaccine responses in identical twins.

Sequences were obtained from CD8+ T cells sorted from blood. These receptors all stem from a woman younger than 30 in good health.

The CDR3 sequence: CASSFGGEGEQFF. The CDR3 nucleotides read TGTGCCAGCAGTTTTGGTGGGGAGGGTGAGCAGTTCTTC. V usage is TRBV25-1 and J usage is TRBJ2-1, with 7 bases lining up with TRBD2. J was trimmed by 9 bases and V by 5 bases; bases with no gene match: 7. Germline V gene lookup returns CDR1 MGHDK and CDR2 SYGVNS. There are 13 residues in the CDR3.

This clonotype was seen ten or more times. V usage is TRBV12-3 or TRBV12-4 and J usage is TRBJ2-3, with a possible D match to TRBD2 (5 bases). CDR3 size: 15 residues. Between the trimmed V and J ends, which lost 3 bases and 0 bases, there was a span of 10 bases. DNA for the CDR3: TGTGCCAGCAGTTTCGAACTAGAAAGCACAGATACGCAGTATTTT. Protein: CASSFELESTDTQYF.

The CDR3 DNA reads as TGTGCCAGCAGCTTGGGGGAGGGCCGTGACGAGCAGTACTTC. Translating it yields CASSLGEGRDEQYF. The chain couples TRBV5-5 to TRBJ2-7, with 7 bases aligning to TRBD2. The CDR3 length is 14 residues. From germline, CDR1 is SGHKS and CDR2 YYEKEE (reference sequence). V shed 0 bases, J shed 5 bases, and the junction held 5 bases outside the gene matches.

This clonotype showed up many times. The J gene is TRBJ1-1, the V gene TRBV7-9; no reliable D call. The germline V gene has CDR1 SEHNR and CDR2 FQNEAQ (reference sequence). This CDR3 comprises 13 residues. V lost 2 bases and J lost 1, with 5 bases in between. CDR3 amino acids: CASSLLENTEAFF. The CDR3 coding sequence is TGTGCCAGCAGCTTACTCGAGAACACTGAAGCTTTCTTT.

This sequence joins TRBV24-1 and TRBJ2-5, with no clear D. CDR1 and CDR2 from the germline V gene are KGHDR and SFDVKD. The ends were cut back, 2 bases at V and 9 bases at J, with 6 bases in the middle. The CDR3 contains 11 residues. As DNA, the CDR3 is TGTGCCACCAGTGATTATAGCTCCCAGTACTTC. As protein: CATSDYSSQYF.

The chain has TRBV11-3 and TRBJ2-3; D possibly corresponds to TRBD2 (6 bases). The CDR3 totals 14 residues. V was cut by 5 bases and J by 4 bases, with 13 bases left in between. Germline V CDR1 and CDR2: SGHNT, YENEEA. The CDR3 sequence is CASSRSGYPDTQYF. CDR3 DNA sequence: TGTGCCAGCAGCCGGAGCGGGTACCCAGATACGCAGTATTTT.

This clonotype was picked up many times. The rearrangement uses TRBV7-9 and TRBJ2-2; 10 nucleotides agree with TRBD2. Germline CDR1 SEHNR, CDR2 FQNEAQ (reference sequence). This CDR3 region has 17 residues. The trim removed 3 bases at V and 0 bases at J, leaving 4 bases unmatched. The DNA for the CDR3 is TGTGCCAGCAGCTTCCCCGGACTAGCGGCGAACACCGGGGAGCTGTTTTTT. Translation gives CASSFPGLAANTGELFF.

This clonotype was observed a few times. In DNA, the CDR3 is TGTGCCAGCACCGCGGGACAGGGGGCTTACAATGAGCAGTTCTTC. It codes for CASTAGQGAYNEQFF. This chain connects TRBV12-3 or TRBV12-4 to TRBJ2-1, with 12 bases fitting TRBD1. V was clipped by 7 bases and J by 4 bases; unmatched bases: 5. This CDR3 comprises 15 residues.

The chain employs TRBV28 and TRBJ2-5, with D possibly being TRBD2 (5 bases). The germline CDR1 and CDR2 sequences are MDHEN and SYDVKM. This CDR3 comprises 12 residues. The V end was cut by 11 bases, the J end by 4 bases, with 14 bases between. CDR3 sequence (DNA): TGTGCCTGCCGCGCAGGAGGAGAGACCCAGTACTTC. It is translated as CACRAGGETQYF.

This clonotype was detected ten times or more. V is TRBV6-2 or TRBV6-3 and J is TRBJ2-7; D is undetermined. The CDR3 loop spans 12 amino acids. Germline CDR1 is MNHEY and CDR2 is SVGEGT. The V gene lost 3 bases and the J gene lost 0 bases, with 3 bases spanning the gap. The CDR3 loop reads CASSYISYEQYF. DNA of the CDR3: TGTGCCAGCAGTTATATCTCCTACGAGCAGTACTTC.

This chain uses TRBV9 with TRBJ1-6, with 7 bases identical to TRBD1. This CDR3 spans 12 amino acids. The junction had 0 bases not matched to a gene; V was cut back by 3 bases and J by 9 bases. Per the germline V gene, CDR1 is SGDLS and CDR2 is YYNGEE. This CDR3 is CASSAGGSPLHF. CDR3 nucleotides: TGTGCCAGCAGCGCAGGGGGTTCACCCCTCCACTTT.

This clonotype has a handful of counts. The V gene is TRBV15, the J gene TRBJ2-1, with D hard to call. The germline CDR1 and CDR2 sequences are LNHNV and YYDKDF (reference sequence). Trimming removed 8 bases at V and 2 bases at J, with 10 bases between. The CDR3 is made up of 13 amino acids. The CDR3 DNA reads as TGTGCCACCCTCAGTAGGACCTACAATGAGCAGTTCTTC. Protein product: CATLSRTYNEQFF. Supplemented by reference TRBV15 and TRBJ2-1, the full variable domain reads DAMVIQNPRYQVTQFGKPVTLSCSQTLNHNVMYWYQQKSSQAPKLLFHYYDKDFNNEADTPDNFQSRRPNTSFCFLDIRSPGLGDTAMYLCATLSRTYNEQFFGPGTRLTVL.

This clonotype occurred many times. The chain combines TRBV29-1 with TRBJ2-3, with D possibly TRBD1 on 5 matching bases. The CDR3 contains 13 residues. Germline loops: CDR1 SQVTM, CDR2 ANQGSEA. Trimming removed 4 bases at V and 2 bases at J, with 10 bases between. The CDR3 protein is CSVAGHPTDTQYF. CDR3 in DNA: TGCAGCGTTGCAGGACACCCCACAGATACGCAGTATTTT.